This TCR beta chain was sequenced for a study of blood T cell repertoires in COVID-19. As for the study in general: Whether acute or convalescent, the COVID-19 samples came from the United States, Italy and Spain.

Methods used by the authors: Nucleated cell counts were estimated from reference gene primer amplification. Profiling relied on immunoSEQ multiplex PCR, and the TCRdb table lists in-frame clones only, not all of them. The V and J calls and the clone size are those of that table, but D and trimming were determined from the DNA. The sample comprises more than 300,000 clones, under 90% of which are singletons, and more than 9% rests with the top ten. Allocation to cohorts depended on clinical history reported by the participants. The study counted Cohort 3 donors as recovered given two negative PCRs, clearance, or symptom resolution. This clone was found once. Germline loops: CDR1 LNHDA, CDR2 SQIVND (reference sequence). Trimming took 5 bases from V and 2 from J; bases not matched to a gene: 7. The CDR3 has 15 amino acids.

The origin of this receptor is a woman aged 25 to 39 who had recovered from COVID-19. The chain employs TRBV19 and TRBJ1-2; 8 bases fit TRBD1. Sequencing input: PBMCs or T cells enriched from blood (not recorded which). For the CDR3, the DNA is TGTGCCAGTAGTCCTCGGACAGGGTTAAACTATGGCTACACCTTC. It specifies CASSPRTGLNYGYTF.